Included here is one T cell receptor beta chain sequence, with context. The data originate from a study of OX40 agonist ivuxolimab in advanced cancers. Study information: Three partial responders included one hepatocellular carcinoma patient and two cutaneous melanoma patients.

Trimming took 6 bases from V and 4 from J; bases not matched to a gene: 7. Germline V lookup: CDR1 SNHLY, CDR2 FYNNEI. The CDR3 runs 14 residues. Produced via immunoSEQ multiplex PCR; TCRdb's table is partial and in-frame only. The data show 40,000 to 50,000 clones, 82% seen once. This chain uses TRBV2 with TRBJ1-1, with 8 bases that match TRBD1. This clonotype was sampled from an adult with an advanced solid tumor such as melanoma, head and neck, liver or kidney cancer. This material consisted of CD4+ or CD8+ T cells sorted from blood, taken in a trial of the OX40 agonist ivuxolimab. The DNA for the CDR3 is TGTGCCAGCAGACACAGGGGGAGTTCCACTGAAGCTTTCTTT. The encoded protein is CASRHRGSSTEAFF. Complete variable domain (other parts from reference TRBV2 and TRBJ1-1): EPEVTQTPSHQVTQMGQEVILRCVPISNHLYFYWYRQILGQKVEFLVSFYNNEISEKSEIFDDQFSVERPDGSNFTLKIRSTKLEDSAMYFCASRHRGSSTEAFFGQGTRLTVV.